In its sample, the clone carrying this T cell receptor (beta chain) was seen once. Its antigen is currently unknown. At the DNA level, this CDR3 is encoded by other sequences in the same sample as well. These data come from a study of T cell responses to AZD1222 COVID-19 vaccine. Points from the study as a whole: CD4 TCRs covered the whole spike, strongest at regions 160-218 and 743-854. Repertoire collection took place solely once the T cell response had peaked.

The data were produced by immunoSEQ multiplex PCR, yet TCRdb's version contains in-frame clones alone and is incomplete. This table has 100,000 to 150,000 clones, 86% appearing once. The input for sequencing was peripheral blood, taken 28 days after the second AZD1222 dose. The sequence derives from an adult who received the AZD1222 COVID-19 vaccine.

The CDR3 DNA is TGTGCCAGCTCACCGCAGGGAGGCACTGAAGCTTTCTTT. Its protein is CASSPQGGTEAFF. The V call is TRBV18, the J call TRBJ1-1; perhaps TRBD1 as D (5 bases). Trimming left V 3 bases short and J 4 bases short, with 9 bases between. The CDR3 spans 13 residues. Germline lookup yields CDR1 KGHSH and CDR2 LQKENI.